This TCR beta chain was sequenced in a study of blood T cell repertoires in COVID-19. This CDR3 region has 15 residues. Germline trimming cut 4 bases from V and 3 bases from J; bases unmatched to any gene: 7. The germline V gene encodes CDR1 GTSNPN and CDR2 SVGIG (reference sequence). The authors' processing: By means of reference gene primer amplification, nucleated cell counts were estimated. Using immunoSEQ multiplex PCR, the repertoire was profiled, and TCRdb retains in-frame clones only, with some absent. The DNA gave D and trimming, while V, J and clone size come from that table. The repertoire includes just over 650,000 clones, just under 90% of them detected once, and 0.2% to 0.3% sits in the top ten.

The sample was peripheral blood. The clonotype comes from a young woman with acute or convalescent COVID-19. The V and J genes are TRBV30 and TRBJ1-3, with 9 bases identical to TRBD1. The CDR3 DNA is TGTGCCTGGATAATAGGGACAGGGTTTGGAAACACCATATATTTT. Protein sequence: CAWIIGTGFGNTIYF.